This entry concerns a single TCR beta chain. Its antigen is still unknown. There are no base qualities to consult, and no much larger clone falls within one base. Every donor was a healthy Caucasian. Three pairs of female monozygotic twins, all aged roughly 18 to 29 years, were included in the twin cohort. The RNA used for TCR libraries was isolated from peripheral blood mononuclear cells. Library construction relied on 5' RACE. Data came from an Illumina HiSeq 2000. A universal primer binding site was added through template switching, and the final cDNA carried a unique molecular identifier so that TCR cDNA molecules could be counted accurately. Specific primers in the conserved constant-segment region were used to synthesize first-strand cDNA for the TCR alpha and beta chains. To control for contamination, each cDNA library was double barcoded with a SMART-Mk sample barcode plus Illumina barcodes. TruSeq adapter sequences, together with Illumina sample barcodes, were added in two successive PCR steps. TCR alpha and beta cDNA libraries were sequenced on the Illumina HiSeq platform with custom primers. Per the source publication's procedure: MiGEC was used to process raw reads and extract unique molecular identifiers, and MiXCR was used to find CDR3 positions. Recombination models were inferred per individual with the repgenHMM and IGoR tools using an EM algorithm. The tcR package in R was used for shared clonotype analysis, with sharing normalized by the product of cloneset sizes. To study raw recombination free of thymic and clonal selection effects, out-of-frame nonproductive sequences were analyzed. Using fastp at Q25 and MiXCR, TCRdb reprocessed the public reads and kept productive beta chains. Under each unique CDR3 protein, matching rows form one entry showing the most common genes and DNA. Clone size and V and J calls follow TCRdb, not the original study. The sample table shows under 1 million distinct CDR3 sequences, and approximately 13% are seen once. The ten largest clones represent around 1.5% of the sample.

This sample was included in a study of identical twins (dated by TCRdb to the mid-2010s). Notes on the research overall: TCR alpha and beta repertoires from monozygotic twins, unrelated adults of various ages and cord blood were deep-sequenced to test whether fetal clonotypes persist. To rule out contamination, replicate twin experiments were performed at different times with different library preparation protocols.

Overall study outcomes, separate from this receptor: Fewer insertions were carried by abundant cord blood beta clonotypes, a similar but weaker trend appeared in young adult naive repertoires, and no such trend appeared in memory repertoires. Excess twin sharing in beta out-of-frame sequences was weaker because fewer shared sequences lowered the signal-to-noise ratio. Recombination models systematically underestimated out-of-frame TCR alpha sharing in monozygotic twins but agreed with sharing between unrelated individuals. Out-of-frame TCR alpha sequences shared between twins showed an excess of low generation-probability sequences compared with coincidental sharing between unrelated individuals. Because the same donors could not be followed over many years, conclusions were based on cross-sectional statistical analysis. Zero-insertion analyses could be partly confounded by invariant T cells such as MAIT and iNKT, though diverse VJ usage argued against such confounding for most clonotypes.

The same data also contributed to another study, on yellow fever vaccine responses in identical twins. The second publication reports: According to the authors, the vaccine-induced T cell response in identical twins seemed to be partly convergent and partly specific to each individual. Focusing on identical twins, the study followed the T cell clones that responded to the vaccine, and did so with precision.

The receptor was derived from a woman younger than 30 in good health. The sequenced sample consisted of PBMCs.

The CDR3: CASSAPGTSGGTTDTQYF. The DNA is as follows: TGTGCCAGCAGCGCACCCGGGACTAGCGGGGGGACTACAGATACGCAGTATTTT. The rearrangement combines TRBV9 with TRBJ2-3; 15 bases in the middle match TRBD2. From the germline V gene, CDR1 is SGDLS and CDR2 is YYNGEE. Germline trimming: 3 bases from V, 3 bases from J; junction bases outside gene matches: 8. The CDR3, from cysteine to phenylalanine, totals 18 residues. The CDR3 DNA has 54 bases and is translated from base 1.